The 27 T cell receptor beta chains below were found in one sample sequenced in a study of control samples from healthy donors and cancer patients. Profiled with immunoSEQ multiplex PCR; TCRdb holds only in-frame clones, not every one. The repertoire consists of fewer than 150,000 clones, with approximately 90% occurring once and the leading ten covering around 7.6%. The specimen was blood. The receptor source for this set is a woman younger than 35 in good health.

The chain employs TRBV19 and TRBJ1-5; weak D call: TRBD1 (5 bases). Germline CDR1 LNHDA, CDR2 SQIVND (reference sequence). V shed 1 base and J shed 1 base, with 14 bases lying between them. This CDR3 comprises 17 residues. This CDR3 is CASSIGTIRQSNQPQHF. The CDR3 DNA sequence: TGTGCCAGTAGTATAGGGACCATTAGACAGAGCAATCAGCCCCAGCATTTT. Variable domain in full (rest from reference TRBV19 and TRBJ1-5): DGGITQSPKYLFRKEGQNVTLSCEQNLNHDAMYWYRQDPGQGLRLIYYSQIVNDFQKGDIAEGYSVSREKKESFPLTVTSAQKNPTAFYLCASSIGTIRQSNQPQHFGDGTRLSIL.

The CDR3 nucleotides are TGCGCCAGCAGCTTGAACGGCGGGCCCTACAATGAGCAGTTCTTC. It encodes CASSLNGGPYNEQFF. This chain links TRBV5-1 with TRBJ2-1; D perhaps matches TRBD2 (5 bases). Germline CDR1 and CDR2: SGHRS and YFSETQ. V shed 1 base and J shed 2 bases, with 10 bases lying between them. CDR3 length: 15 residues.

The rearrangement uses TRBV28 and TRBJ1-1; D gene uncertain. The CDR3 spans 13 residues. Germline V gives CDR1 MDHEN, CDR2 SYDVKM. Deletions cut 5 bases from V and 5 bases from J, with 12 bases between. Here the CDR3 DNA reads TGTGCCAGCAGTGAGAAGGGCGCAACTGAAGCTTTCTTT. As protein: CASSEKGATEAFF.

The CDR3 DNA is TGTGCCAGCAGCTTAACTGGCGGGATCACTGAGCAGTTCTTC. This codes for CASSLTGGITEQFF. The gene calls are TRBV7-2 and TRBJ2-1, with D perhaps TRBD2 (6 bases). V lost 2 bases and J lost 9, with 14 bases in between. Germline CDR1 and CDR2: SGHTA and FQGNSA. The CDR3 sequence is 14 residues long.

The rearrangement links TRBV2 to TRBJ2-2, with D uncertain. Between the trimmed V and J ends, which lost 6 bases and 6 bases, there was a span of 17 bases. The CDR3 runs to 15 residues. Germline lookup yields CDR1 SNHLY and CDR2 FYNNEI. CDR3 nucleotide sequence: TGTGCCAGCAGCCCTAACTCACCCCAGGCCGGGGAGCTGTTTTTT. Translated: CASSPNSPQAGELFF.

The chain couples TRBV2 to TRBJ1-3, with D uncertain. The CDR3 runs to 16 residues. V shed 5 bases and J shed 0 bases, with 14 bases lying between them. In germline, CDR1 is SNHLY, CDR2 FYNNEI. The chain's CDR3 is CASSSTGSLSGNTIYF. The CDR3 DNA is TGTGCCAGCAGTTCTACGGGCAGTCTCTCTGGAAACACCATATATTTT.

The rearrangement joins TRBV28 to TRBJ1-4; 10 bases fit TRBD1. J lost 10 bases, V lost 2 bases, and 4 bases had no gene match. This CDR3 contains 14 residues. Germline V gives CDR1 MDHEN, CDR2 SYDVKM. Here the CDR3 DNA reads TGTGCCAGCAGTTTAGGGACAGGGGTCGGAAAACTGTTTTTT. Amino acids: CASSLGTGVGKLFF. The full variable domain, completed using reference TRBV28 and TRBJ1-4, is DVKVTQSSRYLVKRTGEKVFLECVQDMDHENMFWYRQDPGLGLRLIYFSYDVKMKEKGDIPEGYSVSREKKERFSLILESASTNQTSMYLCASSLGTGVGKLFFGSGTQLSVL.

J is TRBJ1-5 and V is TRBV18; TRBD1 aligns across 8 bases. From germline, CDR1 is KGHSH and CDR2 LQKENI. J was trimmed by 0 bases and V by 3 bases; bases with no gene match: 4. This CDR3 contains 16 residues. The CDR3 region is CASSPDRVDSNQPQHF. The DNA for the CDR3 is TGTGCCAGCTCACCGGACAGGGTCGATAGCAATCAGCCCCAGCATTTT.

The CDR3 nucleotides read TGTGCCAGTAGTATAGCACGAAGGGGCGATCAGCCCCAGCATTTT. This gives the protein CASSIARRGDQPQHF. V is TRBV19 and J is TRBJ1-5; TRBD1 is a possible D gene (5 bases). V was trimmed by 1 base and J by 5 bases, leaving 12 bases between them. The germline V gene has CDR1 LNHDA and CDR2 SQIVND (reference sequence). This CDR3 has 15 amino acids.

J is TRBJ2-7 and V is TRBV5-4, with D possibly TRBD1 on 5 matching bases. V was pared by 0 bases and J by 1 base, with 8 bases between. This CDR3 region has 14 residues. Germline CDR1 and CDR2: SGHNT and YYREEE (reference sequence). The CDR3 DNA is TGTGCCAGCAGCTTGGTTGGGGCATCCTACGAGCAGTACTTC. Its protein product is CASSLVGASYEQYF.

The rearrangement joins TRBV29-1 to TRBJ1-2, with 9 bases identical to TRBD1. V shed 4 bases and J 4 bases; nucleotides not matched to a gene: 16. This CDR3 contains 17 residues. Per the germline V gene, CDR1 is SQVTM and CDR2 is ANQGSEA. CDR3 in amino acids: CSVVVPLQGQGIYGYTF. The CDR3 coding sequence is TGCAGCGTTGTGGTCCCTCTGCAGGGACAGGGAATCTATGGCTACACCTTC.

This chain joins TRBV12-5 and TRBJ1-5; D ambiguous. Germline lookup yields CDR1 LGHNT and CDR2 FRNRAP. Trimming cost V 2 bases and J 5 bases, with 4 bases left between them. The CDR3 loop spans 12 amino acids. CDR3 sequence: CASGLPDQPQHF. DNA for the CDR3: TGTGCTAGTGGTTTGCCCGATCAGCCCCAGCATTTT.

This clone was found once. The rearrangement links TRBV6-2 or TRBV6-3 to TRBJ2-2, with D perhaps assigned TRBD1 or TRBD2 (5 bases each). Germline V lookup: CDR1 MNHEY, CDR2 SVGEGT. Deletions cut 6 bases from V and 1 base from J, with 15 bases between. CDR3 length equals 16 residues. CDR3 DNA sequence: TGTGCCAGCAGCTTACTAGGACACTTGAACACCGGGGAGCTGTTTTTT. Translated: CASSLLGHLNTGELFF.

The chain carries TRBV4-3 and TRBJ2-3, with D unclear. Trimming took off 1 base at V and 6 bases at J, with 17 bases between the two ends. This CDR3 region has 16 residues. Germline V gives CDR1 LGHNA, CDR2 YSLEER. The CDR3 protein is CASSQVPSALIDTQYF. The DNA for the CDR3 is TGCGCCAGCAGCCAAGTGCCCTCAGCCCTTATTGATACGCAGTATTTT.

This clone was counted a single time. The rearrangement uses TRBV28 and TRBJ1-6; TRBD1 matches 7 bases. The CDR3 covers 13 residues. Trimming at V came to 6 bases and at J to 6 bases, leaving 2 bases not matched to a gene. In germline, CDR1 is MDHEN, CDR2 SYDVKM. CDR3 DNA: TGTGCCAGCAGGAGGGACAGTAATTCACCCCTCCACTTT. It translates to CASRRDSNSPLHF.

This rearrangement joins TRBV5-8 to TRBJ1-4, with 8 bases lining up with TRBD1. Germline CDR1 is SGHTS and CDR2 is YDEGEE. The CDR3 contains 14 residues. Losses at the gene ends were 3 bases for V and 8 bases for J; bases not matched to a gene: 6. CDR3 DNA sequence: TGTGCCAGCAGCTCCTGGACAGGGCGGGAAAAACTGTTTTTT. Its translation: CASSSWTGREKLFF.

J is TRBJ1-1 and V is TRBV4-3; D is undetermined. Germline CDR1 reads LGHNA; CDR2 reads YSLEER. This CDR3 contains 13 residues. V lost 6 bases and J 2 bases, leaving 10 bases between the germline ends. CDR3 sequence (DNA): TGCGCCAGCAGTCATACAGAAAACACTGAAGCTTTCTTT. As protein: CASSHTENTEAFF.

This clone was seen just once. The chain combines TRBV11-1 with TRBJ2-4; 10 bases match TRBD2. The J segment lost 8 bases and the V segment lost 2 bases, leaving 3 bases of the junction unmatched. Germline-derived CDR1 and CDR2 are SGHAT and FQDESV (reference sequence). This CDR3 is built from 14 residues. CDR3 sequence (DNA): TGTGCCAGCAGCTTACTAGCGGGAGTGGACATTCAGTACTTC. Translating it yields CASSLLAGVDIQYF.

The chain links TRBV4-3 to TRBJ2-3, with D perhaps matching TRBD2 (6 bases). The germline V gene encodes CDR1 LGHNA and CDR2 YSLEER. The CDR3 extends over 18 amino acids. Trimming took 3 bases from V and 1 from J, leaving 20 bases between them. The CDR3 DNA reads TGCGCCAGCAGCCATGCCCCCCCGGGGAGGCTCCGCACAGATACGCAGTATTTT. Its translation is CASSHAPPGRLRTDTQYF.

The chain joins TRBV28 to TRBJ2-7; 7 bases agree with TRBD2. With V trimmed by 6 bases and J by 3 bases, 11 bases remained unmatched. From germline, CDR1 is MDHEN and CDR2 SYDVKM. This CDR3 is built from 15 residues. CDR3 in amino acids: CASSPSGEGRYEQYF. In DNA, the CDR3 is TGTGCCAGCAGCCCCAGCGGGGAGGGACGCTACGAGCAGTACTTC.

This clone occurred a few times. The chain links TRBV7-2 to TRBJ1-6; the match to TRBD1 covers 7 bases. This CDR3 has 14 amino acids. V dropped 2 bases and J dropped 9; count of bases not matched to a gene: 4. Germline assignment: CDR1 SGHTA and CDR2 FQGNSA. The CDR3 DNA sequence: TGTGCCAGCAGCTTAAGAAGACAGGGTTCACCCCTCCACTTT. It encodes CASSLRRQGSPLHF. The complete variable domain, with remaining parts taken from reference TRBV7-2 and TRBJ1-6, reads GAGVSQSPSNKVTEKGKDVELRCDPISGHTALYWYRQSLGQGLEFLIYFQGNSAPDKSGLPSDRFSAERTGGSVSTLTIQRTQQEDSAVYLCASSLRRQGSPLHFGNGTRLTVT.

CDR3 amino acids: CASSPEGGASYEQYF. The CDR3 nucleotides read TGTGCCAGCAGCCCAGAGGGGGGGGCCTCCTACGAGCAGTACTTC. The gene calls are TRBV6-7 and TRBJ2-7; D is perhaps TRBD2 (7 bases). TRBV6-7 is an open reading frame, and its role is uncertain. V was cut by 6 bases and J by 0 bases, with 15 bases left in between. This CDR3 has 15 residues.

CDR3 amino acids: CASSTGLGQARYYGYTF. The DNA of the CDR3 is TGTGCCAGCAGTACGGGGCTGGGACAGGCCCGATACTATGGCTACACCTTC. The V gene is TRBV28, the J gene TRBJ1-2; TRBD1 matches 8 bases. The CDR3 is 17 amino acids. The germline V gene encodes CDR1 MDHEN and CDR2 SYDVKM. With V trimmed by 5 bases and J by 3 bases, 14 bases remained unmatched.

The chain carries TRBV7-6 and TRBJ1-2, with D possibly matching TRBD1 (6 bases). Germline V CDR1 and CDR2: SGHVS, FNYEAQ. Trimming removed 5 bases at V and 8 bases at J, with 15 bases between. The CDR3 is 13 residues long. CDR3 DNA: TGTGCCAGCAGCCAATACAGGGACTCCGGCTACACCTTC. This gives the protein CASSQYRDSGYTF.

The chain links TRBV28 to TRBJ1-4, with 10 bases fitting TRBD1. V shed 6 bases and J 17 bases; nucleotides not matched to a gene: 15. CDR1 and CDR2 (germline): MDHEN, SYDVKM. CDR3 size: 14 residues. The CDR3 loop reads CASRLDDRGQSVFF. As DNA, the CDR3 is TGTGCCAGCAGACTTGACGACAGGGGGCAGTCCGTTTTTTTT.

The rearrangement uses TRBV10-1 and TRBJ2-7; 8 bases map to TRBD2. The V gene end was trimmed by 6 bases and the J gene end by 6 bases; junction bases not matched to a gene: 10. Germline-derived CDR1 and CDR2 are WNHNN and SYGVQD (reference sequence). CDR3 size: 14 residues. CDR3 DNA: TGCGCCAGCAGCCTCGGCGGGGGGCCCGTCGAGCAGTACTTC. This codes for CASSLGGGPVEQYF.

The genes are TRBV27 and TRBJ2-3, with D perhaps being TRBD1 or TRBD2 (6 bases each). Germline V CDR1 and CDR2: MNHEY, SMNVEV (reference sequence). V was shortened by 2 bases and J by 6 bases, with 12 bases between the two germline ends. The CDR3 is 14 residues long. CDR3 region: CASSLGGLLDTQYF. CDR3 nucleotide sequence: TGTGCCAGCAGTTTAGGGGGGCTTTTGGATACGCAGTATTTT.